The rows below give T cell receptor beta chains drawn from one sample of a study of T-cell memory formation after mild COVID-19. TCRdb fed the 5' RACE reads into MiXCR, producing one record per CDR3 protein. Found here are about 360,000 distinct CDR3 sequences, roughly 14% of them singletons; the top ten hold around a fifth. The sample consisted of PBMCs or a T cell subset sorted from them (not recorded which). The receptors here all came from a man aged 18 to 29 who had mild COVID-19 (a few samples of this study predate the infection). Cell type and time point are not known. Each CDR3 is given with its conserved first and last residue. The order of the fields is D gene, V gene, clone size, J gene, CDR3 DNA, CDR3 protein. The D gene is left open where the match is weak. Clone size is shown for a subset of rows, as once, few, many or a class of expanded clone.

D: TRBD1; V: TRBV5-4; size: .; J: TRBJ1-1; DNA: TGTGCCAGCAGGAAACAGGGGGCGAACACTGAAGCTTTCTTT; CDR3: CASRKQGANTEAFF
D: .; V: TRBV6-4; size: many; J: TRBJ2-2; DNA: TGTGCCAGCAGTGACTCGATTCCAGGGACTGGGACCGGGGAGCTGTTTTTT; CDR3: CASSDSIPGTGTGELFF
D: .; V: TRBV11-2; size: few; J: TRBJ2-2; DNA: TGTGCCAGCAGCTCCCACTGGACCGGGGAGCTGTTTTTT; CDR3: CASSSHWTGELFF
D: .; V: TRBV29-1; size: .; J: TRBJ2-1; DNA: TGCAGCGTCCTAACCCAGGGCGATGAGCAGTTCTTC; CDR3: CSVLTQGDEQFF
D: TRBD1; V: TRBV12-3/TRBV12-4; size: many; J: TRBJ2-1; DNA: TGTGCCAGCAGCTCGACAGGGGGTTGGGTACGCAATGAGCAGTTCTTC; CDR3: CASSSTGGWVRNEQFF
D: .; V: TRBV9; size: .; J: TRBJ1-5; DNA: TGTGCCAGCAGCGTAACCTCGGAGGGGTATCGCAATCAGCCCCAGCATTTT; CDR3: CASSVTSEGYRNQPQHF
D: TRBD1; V: TRBV6-5; size: .; J: TRBJ1-2; DNA: TGTGCCAGCAGCCAGGGACAGGCCTATGGCTACACCTTC; CDR3: CASSQGQAYGYTF
D: .; V: TRBV11-2; size: .; J: TRBJ1-4; DNA: TGTGCCAGCAGCTCCCGACCCGGAGGGGCGGAATACGAAAAACTGTTTTTT; CDR3: CASSSRPGGAEYEKLFF
D: .; V: TRBV5-1; size: few; J: TRBJ2-3; DNA: TGCGCCAGCAGCTCGGGGGTCCCAGATACGCAGTATTTT; CDR3: CASSSGVPDTQYF
D: .; V: TRBV5-1; size: many; J: TRBJ2-7; DNA: TGCGCCAGCAGCCTGGAGACGAGAACCTACGAGCAGTACTTC; CDR3: CASSLETRTYEQYF
D: .; V: TRBV12-3/TRBV12-4; size: .; J: TRBJ2-1; DNA: TGTGCCAGCAGGCCCTCTGAGGGAACCAGTGAGCAGTTCTTC; CDR3: CASRPSEGTSEQFF
D: .; V: TRBV7-2; size: many; J: TRBJ2-3; DNA: TGTGCCAGCAGCTTAGGCCCTCTGTTCACAGATACGCAGTATTTT; CDR3: CASSLGPLFTDTQYF
D: .; V: TRBV29-1; size: .; J: TRBJ1-2; DNA: TGCAGCGTTGACGGGAAGGGGGATCGGAGCTACACCTTC; CDR3: CSVDGKGDRSYTF
D: .; V: TRBV12-3/TRBV12-4; size: many; J: TRBJ2-2; DNA: TGTGCCAGCAGTTTCGGGGGGCGCGGGGAGCTGTTTTTT; CDR3: CASSFGGRGELFF
D: .; V: TRBV5-1; size: .; J: TRBJ2-2; DNA: TGCGCCAGCAGCTTGGCCCACAGGGCGACCGGGGAGCTGTTTTTT; CDR3: CASSLAHRATGELFF
D: TRBD1; V: TRBV19; size: .; J: TRBJ1-1; DNA: TGTGCCAGTCGGACAGGTGGTAGAACTGAAGCTTTCTTT; CDR3: CASRTGGRTEAFF
D: .; V: TRBV7-6; size: .; J: TRBJ2-3; DNA: TGTGCCAGCAGCCCGGCTTTCAGGCAGGGCGCAGATACGCAGTATTTT; CDR3: CASSPAFRQGADTQYF
D: .; V: TRBV4-3; size: few; J: TRBJ1-6; DNA: TGCGCCAGCAGCCAAGGTTCCCAGAATAATTCACCCCTCCACTTT; CDR3: CASSQGSQNNSPLHF
D: TRBD2; V: TRBV2; size: few; J: TRBJ2-2; DNA: TGTGCCAGCAGTGGGGTTAGCGGGGGCCAAACGAACACCGGGGAGCTGTTTTTT; CDR3: CASSGVSGGQTNTGELFF
D: .; V: TRBV3-1; size: few; J: TRBJ1-2; DNA: TGTGCCAGCAGCCATTCTGGGGCCTCTTGGGTATTCGGCTACACCTTC; CDR3: CASSHSGASWVFGYTF
D: .; V: TRBV6-6; size: .; J: TRBJ1-5; DNA: TGTGCCAGCAGTTACACCCCCGGGCTGAGGCAGCCCCAGCATTTT; CDR3: CASSYTPGLRQPQHF
D: .; V: TRBV6-2/TRBV6-3; size: .; J: TRBJ1-1; DNA: TGTGCCAGCAGTTACTCGAAGAATAAGGGGAGGTACGACACTGAAGCTTTCTTT; CDR3: CASSYSKNKGRYDTEAFF
D: .; V: TRBV29-1; size: .; J: TRBJ1-1; DNA: TGCAGCGTTGAAACCCTCGGGGGCACTGAAGCTTTCTTT; CDR3: CSVETLGGTEAFF
D: TRBD2; V: TRBV6-5; size: .; J: TRBJ2-3; DNA: TGTGCCAGCAGAAAACTAGCGGGGGGGGACCAGGATACGCAGTATTTT; CDR3: CASRKLAGGDQDTQYF